Listed here are 3 T cell receptor beta chains from one sample, sequenced in a study of blood T cell repertoires in COVID-19. Clones were sequenced by immunoSEQ multiplex PCR, and TCRdb holds only the in-frame ones, with some missing. The table shows under 100,000 clones, with around 86% occurring only once. Input material: peripheral blood. All receptors come from a human donor in a cohort sampled during active COVID-19.

The J gene is TRBJ2-7, the V gene TRBV7-2, with TRBD2 identical over 10 bases. V lost 6 bases to trimming and J lost 3 bases; unmatched junction nucleotides: 8. From germline, CDR1 is SGHTA and CDR2 FQGNSA. CDR3 length: 15 amino acids. CDR3 in DNA: TGTGCCAGCAGTTTTAGACTAGCGGGTAGCTACGAGCAGTACTTC. Encoded protein: CASSFRLAGSYEQYF.

The genes are TRBV30 and TRBJ2-2; D not resolved. V was trimmed by 5 bases and J by 6 bases, leaving 10 bases between them. CDR3 length: 12 residues. Germline CDR1 is GTSNPN and CDR2 is SVGIG (reference sequence). The CDR3 DNA reads as TGTGCCTGGCAGGAATCGGCCGGGGAGCTGTTTTTT. Translated: CAWQESAGELFF.

V gene TRBV29-1 combines with J gene TRBJ2-3; maybe TRBD1 (6 bases). V lost 4 bases to trimming and J lost 2 bases, with 10 bases between them. CDR3 length equals 13 residues. Germline CDR1 is SQVTM and CDR2 is ANQGSEA. Here the CDR3 DNA reads TGCAGCGTTGTGACAGGAGACACAGATACGCAGTATTTT. Amino acids: CSVVTGDTDTQYF.